This paragraph reports one T cell receptor beta chain. Its antigen is not known. The CDR3 is 17 residues long. The trim removed 0 bases at V and 5 bases at J, leaving 10 bases unmatched. Germline lookup yields CDR1 SGDLS and CDR2 YYNGEE. The source of the sample is a study of blood T cells in healthy people across ages. Background on the study: About one barcoded beta molecule per two T cells was captured by template switching.

A sample-barcoded 5' primer and a J-beta primer mix were used in a second PCR of roughly 6 to 11 cycles. Every molecule of cDNA carried a tag from a template-switch adaptor with 12 random nucleotides. From the 5' RACE reads, TCRdb called clonotypes with MiXCR, one entry per CDR3 protein. The sample yields 630,000 or so distinct CDR3 sequences, 25% to 35% seen once. There were healthy Caucasian individuals from Russia, aged about 6 to 100, serving as donors. Points from the study as a whole: Per-million-T-cell TCR beta diversity fell roughly linearly with age.

V usage is TRBV9 and J usage is TRBJ1-1; 10 nucleotides align to TRBD1. Sequencing was performed on blood. The receptor's source is a woman aged 80 or older in good health. CDR3 residues: CASSVVGGQGFVTEAFF. The CDR3 DNA reads TGTGCCAGCAGCGTAGTAGGGGGACAGGGGTTCGTAACTGAAGCTTTCTTT.